The rows below give T cell receptor beta chains drawn from one sample of a study of CD8 T cells in Susac syndrome. MiXCR was run by TCRdb on the immunoSEQ multiplex PCR reads, yielding one entry per CDR3 protein. The sample lists about 290,000 distinct CDR3 sequences; 70% to 90% were seen once. The sample taken for sequencing was CD8+ T cells from PBMCs. The receptors were sampled from a human donor with multiple sclerosis. CDR3s include the opening cysteine and the closing phenylalanine or tryptophan. D genes are given only for firm matches. Size values are once, few and many counts, or a class for expanded clones, and some rows have none.

v_call	j_call	d_call	clone_size	cdr3_nt	cdr3_aa
TRBV9	TRBJ1-5	TRBD1	few	TGTGCCAGCAGCGTCGGGACAGGGAATCAGCCCCAGCATTTT	CASSVGTGNQPQHF
TRBV7-9	TRBJ2-7	TRBD1	-	TGTGCCAGCAGCACGGGACAGGGGGTCAACGAGCAGTACTTC	CASSTGQGVNEQYF
TRBV11-2	TRBJ2-3	-	-	TGTGCCAGCAGTTCAACGCCAGGGGACACAGATACGCAGTATTTT	CASSSTPGDTDTQYF
TRBV5-4	TRBJ2-7	-	-	TGTGCCAGCAGCGCCAGTGGGCCCTCCTACGAGCAGTACTTC	CASSASGPSYEQYF
TRBV20-1	TRBJ2-4	-	-	TGCAGTGCTAGAGATTCAGGTGATGTAGACATTCAGTACTTC	CSARDSGDVDIQYF
TRBV27	TRBJ2-3	-	-	TGTGCCAGCAGTTTGCAAGGGCTGCTGGGGGATACGCAGTATTTT	CASSLQGLLGDTQYF
TRBV6-1	TRBJ2-7	-	-	TGTGCCAGCAGTCCTCGGGACCCCTTCTACGAGCAGTACTTC	CASSPRDPFYEQYF
TRBV20-1	TRBJ2-3	TRBD2	-	TGCAGTGCTCCTCGGACTAGCCCAGATACGCAGTATTTT	CSAPRTSPDTQYF
TRBV4-2	TRBJ2-1	-	once	TGTGCCAGCAGCCAAGAGGAATCGGCTAATGAGCAGTTCTTC	CASSQEESANEQFF
TRBV19	TRBJ2-5	TRBD2	-	TGTGCCAGCGGGGGGTTGGGACTAGCGGGAATAGAGACCCAGTACTTC	CASGGLGLAGIETQYF
TRBV20-1	TRBJ2-1	-	-	TGCAGTGCTGACTCGGGGGACACATACAATGAGCAGTTCTTC	CSADSGDTYNEQFF
TRBV30	TRBJ2-7	-	-	TGTGCCTGGAGTGACGGTAGGATTTACGAGCAGTACTTC	CAWSDGRIYEQYF
TRBV20-1	TRBJ2-4	TRBD2	once	TGCAGTGCTAGTAGGGGCTGGGAGGGCGAAGCCCAAAACATTCAGTACTTC	CSASRGWEGEAQNIQYF
TRBV13	TRBJ2-7	-	-	TGTGCCAGCAGCTTAATGTTAGGGACCTACGAGCAGTACTTC	CASSLMLGTYEQYF
TRBV5-4	TRBJ1-1	-	-	TGTGCCAGCAACTCCAACACTGAAGCTTTCTTT	CASNSNTEAFF
TRBV11-1	TRBJ1-4	TRBD1	-	TGTGCCAGCAGCCACAATCCCCTCCGGGACAGTGGCGAGGTTGGGGAAAAACTGTTTTTT	CASSHNPLRDSGEVGEKLFF
TRBV4-2	TRBJ1-1	-	-	TGTGCCAGCAGCCAAGAACCGCTCTTGAACACTGAAGCTTTCTTT	CASSQEPLLNTEAFF
TRBV9	TRBJ2-5	TRBD2	-	TGTGCCAGCAGCGAGGGCGGGAGTGGTCGGGAGACCCAGTACTTC	CASSEGGSGRETQYF
TRBV20-1	TRBJ2-1	TRBD2	-	TGCAGTGCTATAGCGGGAGCTTACAATGAGCAGTTCTTC	CSAIAGAYNEQFF
TRBV7-2	TRBJ1-2	-	-	TGTGCCAGCAGCTTAGACGGTATGAGGGTGGAGTACTATGGCTACACCTTC	CASSLDGMRVEYYGYTF